A selection of T cell receptor beta chains follows, all from one sample in a study of T cells in localized non-small cell lung cancer. Method: immunoSEQ multiplex PCR; TCRdb's copy keeps in-frame clones and lacks some. The table shows around 5,700 clones, with 35% to 40% occurring only once. Sequencing used lung tumor tissue, obtained before any cancer treatment. These receptors all stem from a male donor at least 60 years old with stage I squamous cell lung carcinoma. Both conserved end residues are part of each CDR3.

v_gene	j_gene	CDR3aa
TRBV18	TRBJ1-5	CASSPHREQPQHF
TRBV30	TRBJ2-5	CAWSVSEAQETQYF
TRBV18	TRBJ1-1	CASSPPGGQRGNTEAFF
TRBV11-3	TRBJ2-1	CASSLGAGGMNEQFF
TRBV11-3	TRBJ2-5	CASSLTSGGIQETQYF
TRBV30	TRBJ2-3	CAWVGQGKNTDTQYF
TRBV30	TRBJ2-7	CAWSTALGGPYEQYF
TRBV6-8	TRBJ1-5	CASRGGDRGNNQPQHF
TRBV28	TRBJ1-3	CASSFDGPGDTIYF
TRBV19	TRBJ1-6	CASSIRGGISPLHF